These T cell receptor beta chains were read from a single sample in a study of blood T cells in healthy people across ages. Using its own MiXCR run on the 5' RACE reads, TCRdb lists one record per CDR3 protein. The data contain 550,000 to 800,000 distinct CDR3 sequences, about 32% of them seen just once; the ten biggest clones take up approximately 15%. The source material was blood. These receptors came from a woman at least 80 years old in good health. CDR3s include the opening cysteine and the closing phenylalanine or tryptophan. D genes are given only for firm matches. Size tells how often a clone was seen (once, few, many) or the class of an expanded clone, and some rows leave it out.

d_call: TRBD1; j_call: TRBJ1-6; clone_size: few; v_call: TRBV3-1; cdr3_nt: TGTGCCAGCGGCCAAGGGGGCCGGCCGGTCTATTCACCCCTCCACTTT; cdr3_aa: CASGQGGRPVYSPLHF
d_call: .; j_call: TRBJ1-1; clone_size: many; v_call: TRBV5-1; cdr3_nt: TGCGCCAGCAGCCAAGGGACCGCGAACACTGAAGCTTTCTTT; cdr3_aa: CASSQGTANTEAFF
d_call: .; j_call: TRBJ2-2; clone_size: few; v_call: TRBV3-1; cdr3_nt: TGTGCCAGCAGCCAAGTCCAAAGGGACAAAAACACCGGGGAGCTGTTTTTT; cdr3_aa: CASSQVQRDKNTGELFF
d_call: .; j_call: TRBJ1-2; clone_size: few; v_call: TRBV6-1; cdr3_nt: TGTGCCAGCAGTGGTGAGGGCAGGGATTATGGCTACACCTTC; cdr3_aa: CASSGEGRDYGYTF
d_call: .; j_call: TRBJ1-4; clone_size: .; v_call: TRBV5-1; cdr3_nt: TGCGCCAGCAGCACTGAGAGTAGGGAAAAACTGTTTTTT; cdr3_aa: CASSTESREKLFF
d_call: .; j_call: TRBJ1-1; clone_size: many; v_call: TRBV12-3/TRBV12-4; cdr3_nt: TGTGCCAGCAGACCCCTCAGGGAGAACACTGAAGCTTTCTTT; cdr3_aa: CASRPLRENTEAFF
d_call: .; j_call: TRBJ2-2; clone_size: .; v_call: TRBV9; cdr3_nt: TGTGCCAGCAGCGTAAAGGGGGGCACCGGGGAGCTGTTTTTT; cdr3_aa: CASSVKGGTGELFF
d_call: TRBD2; j_call: TRBJ2-7; clone_size: many; v_call: TRBV28; cdr3_nt: TGTGCCAGCAGTTTATGGTCGGGGGGATCCTACGAGCAGTACTTC; cdr3_aa: CASSLWSGGSYEQYF
d_call: TRBD2; j_call: TRBJ2-3; clone_size: many; v_call: TRBV27; cdr3_nt: TGTGCCAGCAGTTTCGGGGGGAGTGGAGATACGCAGTATTTT; cdr3_aa: CASSFGGSGDTQYF
d_call: .; j_call: TRBJ1-1; clone_size: few; v_call: TRBV7-2; cdr3_nt: TGTGCCAGCAGCTACCGACGAACTAACACTGAAGCTTTCTTT; cdr3_aa: CASSYRRTNTEAFF
d_call: .; j_call: TRBJ2-1; clone_size: many; v_call: TRBV15; cdr3_nt: TGTGCCACCAGCCCCCCCCCGGCATACAATGAGCAGTTCTTC; cdr3_aa: CATSPPPAYNEQFF
d_call: TRBD2; j_call: TRBJ2-3; clone_size: .; v_call: TRBV7-2; cdr3_nt: TGCGCCAGCAGCCCTAGCGGGGGGCGAAGCACAGGTACGCAGTATTTT; cdr3_aa: CASSPSGGRSTGTQYF
d_call: .; j_call: TRBJ2-5; clone_size: many; v_call: TRBV3-1; cdr3_nt: TGTGCCAGCAGCCATCCGGACAGTTTTTGGGAGACCCAGTACTTC; cdr3_aa: CASSHPDSFWETQYF
d_call: TRBD1; j_call: TRBJ1-1; clone_size: .; v_call: TRBV18; cdr3_nt: TGTGCCAGCTCACCTAAACAGGGGGTAGGAACTGAAGCTTTCTTT; cdr3_aa: CASSPKQGVGTEAFF
d_call: TRBD1; j_call: TRBJ2-2; clone_size: few; v_call: TRBV7-9; cdr3_nt: TGTGCCAGCAGCTTAAAAGGGACAGTTACTAACACCGGGGAGCTGTTTTTT; cdr3_aa: CASSLKGTVTNTGELFF
d_call: TRBD2; j_call: TRBJ2-5; clone_size: .; v_call: TRBV3-1; cdr3_nt: TGTGCCAGCAGCTACCAACCGGGACTAGCGACAGAGACCCAGTACTTC; cdr3_aa: CASSYQPGLATETQYF
d_call: .; j_call: TRBJ1-3; clone_size: few; v_call: TRBV27; cdr3_nt: TGTGCCAGCAGCCCTAATAGGGGGTTCTCTGGAAACACCATATATTTT; cdr3_aa: CASSPNRGFSGNTIYF
d_call: TRBD2; j_call: TRBJ2-7; clone_size: .; v_call: TRBV6-5; cdr3_nt: TGTGCCAGCAGTTACTCGAGAGGCGGGGGGGCACGCGAGCAGTACTTC; cdr3_aa: CASSYSRGGGAREQYF
d_call: .; j_call: TRBJ2-7; clone_size: .; v_call: TRBV4-2; cdr3_nt: TGTGCCAGCAGCGGAAGTAGCGGAACGACCTACGAGCAGTACTTC; cdr3_aa: CASSGSSGTTYEQYF
d_call: .; j_call: TRBJ2-2; clone_size: .; v_call: TRBV3-1; cdr3_nt: TGTGCCAGCAGCCAAGATCCTCGGCCAGGCGGAGGGGAGCTGTTTTTT; cdr3_aa: CASSQDPRPGGGELFF
d_call: .; j_call: TRBJ2-1; clone_size: .; v_call: TRBV28; cdr3_nt: TGTGCCAGCAGTTTAGAGGTCAGATACAATGAGCAGTTCTTC; cdr3_aa: CASSLEVRYNEQFF
d_call: .; j_call: TRBJ2-7; clone_size: many; v_call: TRBV15; cdr3_nt: TGTGCCACCAGCAGAGAGGTAACAGGGTACGAGCAGTACTTC; cdr3_aa: CATSREVTGYEQYF
d_call: .; j_call: TRBJ1-1; clone_size: few; v_call: TRBV12-3/TRBV12-4; cdr3_nt: TGTGCCAGCAGCCGGCGTGAGGGGGGGGAAGCTTTCTTT; cdr3_aa: CASSRREGGEAFF
d_call: .; j_call: TRBJ2-3; clone_size: many; v_call: TRBV7-2; cdr3_nt: TGTGCCAGCAGCCAGACCTCGGACACCACAGATACGCAGTATTTT; cdr3_aa: CASSQTSDTTDTQYF
d_call: .; j_call: TRBJ2-7; clone_size: .; v_call: TRBV7-3; cdr3_nt: TGTGCCAGCAGCTCGCAGGGATACAATGAGCAGTACTTC; cdr3_aa: CASSSQGYNEQYF
d_call: TRBD1; j_call: TRBJ2-4; clone_size: many; v_call: TRBV29-1; cdr3_nt: TGCAGCGTTTCGGTAGACCCGGGACAGGGGGGAGGCAAAAACATTCAGTACTTC; cdr3_aa: CSVSVDPGQGGGKNIQYF
d_call: TRBD1; j_call: TRBJ1-1; clone_size: .; v_call: TRBV6-5; cdr3_nt: TGTGCCAGCGCATACAGGGGGCTGAACACTGAAGCTTTCTTT; cdr3_aa: CASAYRGLNTEAFF
d_call: .; j_call: TRBJ2-1; clone_size: many; v_call: TRBV20-1; cdr3_nt: TGCAGTGCTAGACCCGGTCGGATGACTAGCAATGAGCAGTTCTTC; cdr3_aa: CSARPGRMTSNEQFF
d_call: .; j_call: TRBJ2-1; clone_size: many; v_call: TRBV9; cdr3_nt: TGTGCCAGCAGCGCCCGATCCGGGAGCAGTGAGCAGTTCTTC; cdr3_aa: CASSARSGSSEQFF